The source of this T cell receptor beta chain is a study of shared clonotypes between healthy human individuals. CD45RO-negative CD8 cells positively selected for CCR7 made up the naive population, which excluded terminally differentiated effector memory CD45RA+ cells. CDR1 is SGHTA and CDR2 is FQGTGA in the germline V gene. The J segment lost 5 bases and the V segment lost 4 bases, leaving 4 bases of the junction unmatched. The CDR3 extends over 13 amino acids. Here immunoSEQ multiplex PCR was the method, and the copy in TCRdb shows in-frame clones only, minus some. Among approximately 2,200,000 clones listed, about 93% were seen once.

The chain couples TRBV7-3 to TRBJ1-1; TRBD1 aligns across 7 bases. The specimen sequenced was naive CD8+ T cells from PBMCs. This clonotype was sampled from a man between 18 and 29 years old in good health. Some clones in this sample may be carry-over from other donors' samples. CDR3 coding DNA: TGTGCCAGCAGCTCAAACAGGGGTACTGAAGCTTTCTTT. This translates into CASSSNRGTEAFF.